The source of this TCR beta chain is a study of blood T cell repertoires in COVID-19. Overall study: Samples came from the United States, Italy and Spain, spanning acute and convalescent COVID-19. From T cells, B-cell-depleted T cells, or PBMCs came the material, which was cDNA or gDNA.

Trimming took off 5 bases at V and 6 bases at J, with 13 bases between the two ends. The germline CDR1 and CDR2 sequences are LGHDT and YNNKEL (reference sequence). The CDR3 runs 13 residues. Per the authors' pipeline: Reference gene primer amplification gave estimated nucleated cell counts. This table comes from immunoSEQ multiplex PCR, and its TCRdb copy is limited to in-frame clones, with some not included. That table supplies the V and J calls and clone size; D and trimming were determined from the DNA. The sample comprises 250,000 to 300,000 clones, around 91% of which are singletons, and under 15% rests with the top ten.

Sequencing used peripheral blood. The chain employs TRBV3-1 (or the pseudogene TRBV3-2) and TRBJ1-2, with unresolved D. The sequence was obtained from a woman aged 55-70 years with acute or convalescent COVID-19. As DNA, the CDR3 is TGTGCCAGCAGCATTCGAGGGATTCATGGCTACACCTTC. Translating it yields CASSIRGIHGYTF.